The entry below describes one TCR beta chain. No antigen is known for it. Some clones are missing from TCRdb's copy, which holds only in-frame ones; the method was immunoSEQ multiplex PCR. Here the sample spans 75,000 to 100,000 clones, roughly three quarters being singletons. This specimen comes from a study of glioma-infiltrating T cells after dendritic cell vaccination. At the level of the study: Between about 2003 and 2013, patients got autologous tumor lysate-pulsed dendritic cell vaccines. Findings of the study overall: Longer survival after dendritic cell vaccination followed higher pretreatment TIL content.

PBMC sampling occurred before vaccination, two weeks after the third dose, and at progression. This TCR was recovered from a human donor with glioblastoma. The material sequenced was blood, taken before dendritic cell vaccination.

CDR3 sequence reads: CASSKRQGYSYGYTF. CDR3 bases: TGTGCCAGCAGCAAACGACAGGGGTATTCCTATGGCTACACCTTC. The chain recombines TRBV7-8 with TRBJ1-2, with 8 bases that match TRBD1. CDR3 length: 15 amino acids. Germline V lookup: CDR1 SGHVS, CDR2 FQNEAQ. V dropped 5 bases and J dropped 4; count of bases not matched to a gene: 9.